This TCR beta chain was identified in a study of spatial heterogeneity in lung cancer (dated by TCRdb to the late 2010s). With respect to the entire study: More beta-chain than alpha-chain transcripts were consistently detected, likely reflecting higher beta-chain transcript abundance. In non-small cell lung cancer, the study made a quantitative comparison of TCR alpha and beta repertoires among multiple tumor regions, matched nontumor lung and blood. In the raw uncorrected reads, each unique combination of TCR and UMI appeared more than ten times on average. At surgery, both alpha and beta chains were TCR-sequenced in 220 tumor regions, approximately 64 matched nontumor lung samples and over 50 PBMC samples. A strong correlation was found between TCR transcript counts in tumor regions and a T cell transcriptional module score from matched bulk RNA-seq. Nonsynonymous mutation counts, determined by whole-exome sequencing of tumor tissue, were related to TCR repertoire features.

In this sample, this clonotype turned up many times. There is no known antigen for this receptor. No much larger clone is present one base from it, and per-base qualities are unavailable. Sample time point, as interpreted from the label and publication: sample taken at primary tumor resection. Donors were some 70 patients with early-stage, untreated non-small cell lung cancer from the lung TRACERx cohort. Whole RNA extracted from tumor and nontumor lung tissue, or from cryopreserved PBMC samples, was used for TCR sequencing without cell sorting. Only patients for whom sufficient RNA was available from at least two tumor regions were selected for TCR sequencing. Before selection, tumor and adjacent nontumor lung specimens were reviewed by a lung pathologist. The full study reports these points: Confirming at a functional level the hypothesis that regional TCRs recognize regional mutations was considered to require additional single-cell paired TCR alpha and beta sequencing. Counts of ubiquitous and regional expanded TCRs were found to correlate with counts of ubiquitous and regional nonsynonymous mutations, respectively. The tumor nonsynonymous mutation count correlated with the number of expanded intratumoral alpha and beta TCRs. Estimated TCR-seq coverage of tumor T cells was only around 7.2% for alpha chains and about 12% for beta chains.

The CDR3 starts with the cysteine, ends with the phenylalanine, and has 15 residues. Only the CDR3 region is kept as DNA, spanning 45 bases read in frame from base 1. Based on the germline V gene, the CDR1 and CDR2 sequences are MDHEN and SYDVKM. From V the trimming removes 6 bases and from J it removes 2 bases, while the gene matches leave 8 bases of the junction unaccounted for. To prepare the library, 5' RACE was applied. Instrument used: NextSeq 500. The TCR library protocol attached a unique molecular identifier to each TCR cDNA molecule to allow correction of PCR and sequencing errors. Under the source paper's analysis protocol: TCR identification, UMI-based error correction and CDR3 extraction were performed with Decombinator tools. Expanded TCRs were defined as those above a frequency of 2 per 1,000, corresponding to the top 1% of the tumor frequency distribution. Expanded tumor TCRs were classed as regional if statistically deemed absent (corrected P<0.05) from at least one tumor region, otherwise ubiquitous. Renyi diversity was computed with the R vegan package after each repertoire had been subsampled 100 times to 5,000 TCRs. CDR3 similarity networks were built from amino acid triplet string-kernel similarity, with CDR3s being connected when pairwise similarity was above 0.82. The raw public reads went through TCRdb reprocessing: fastp at Q25, MiXCR clone calling, in-frame beta chains kept. Rows are combined by CDR3 protein, so each entry shows the most common genes and DNA. None of the V and J calls come from the authors' own analysis; TCRdb made them. For this sample the table gives about 10,000 distinct CDR3 sequences, of which approximately 12% were detected only once. The ten top clones hold more than 9% of the sample.

The sequence is built from TRBV28 and TRBJ2-7; TRBD2 matches 9 bases in the middle. This clonotype was sampled from a male donor with early-stage non-small cell lung cancer. Sequencing was performed on lung tumor tissue, taken at surgery. CDR3 sequence: CASSPSGGRTYEQYF. The nucleotide sequence is TGTGCCAGCAGCCCCAGCGGGGGGAGGACCTACGAGCAGTACTTC.